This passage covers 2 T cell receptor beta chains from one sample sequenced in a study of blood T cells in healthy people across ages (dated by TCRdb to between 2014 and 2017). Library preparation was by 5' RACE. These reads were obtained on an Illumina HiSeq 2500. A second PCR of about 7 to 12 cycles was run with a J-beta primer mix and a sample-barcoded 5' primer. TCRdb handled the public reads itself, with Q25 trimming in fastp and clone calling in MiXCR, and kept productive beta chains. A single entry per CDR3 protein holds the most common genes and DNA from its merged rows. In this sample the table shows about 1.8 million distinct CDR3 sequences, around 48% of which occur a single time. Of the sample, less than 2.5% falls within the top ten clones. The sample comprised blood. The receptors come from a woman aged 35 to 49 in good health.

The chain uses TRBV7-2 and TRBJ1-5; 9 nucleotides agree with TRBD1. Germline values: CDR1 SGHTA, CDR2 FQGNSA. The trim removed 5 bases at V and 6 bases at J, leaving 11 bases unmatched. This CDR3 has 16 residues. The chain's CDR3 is CASSALGQGGRQPQHF. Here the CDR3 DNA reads TGTGCCAGCAGCGCCCTGGGACAGGGAGGACGTCAGCCCCAGCATTTT.

CDR3 in amino acids: CASSASSWNTEAFF. In DNA form, the CDR3 reads TGTGCCAGCAGCGCATCAAGCTGGAACACTGAAGCTTTCTTT. V is TRBV9 and J is TRBJ1-1; D unresolved. The CDR3 is 14 amino acids. Trimming removed 3 bases from V and 1 base from J, with 10 bases in between. Germline V lookup: CDR1 SGDLS, CDR2 YYNGEE. Using reference TRBV9 and TRBJ1-1 for the parts outside the CDR3, the full variable domain is DSGVTQTPKHLITATGQRVTLRCSPRSGDLSVYWYQQSLDQGLQFLIQYYNGEERAKGNILERFSAQQFPDLHSELNLSSLELGDSALYFCASSASSWNTEAFFGQGTRLTVV.